Listed below are T cell receptor beta chains from one sample, sequenced in a study of siplizumab effects on memory and regulatory T cells. Generated by immunoSEQ multiplex PCR, the TCRdb table keeps only in-frame clones and is missing some. The repertoire consists of 70,000 to 90,000 clones, with 93% occurring once and the leading ten covering 4.5% to 6.5%. Sequencing was carried out using CD8+ T cells sorted from blood. Every receptor here comes from a human donor in good health. CDR3s include the opening cysteine and the closing phenylalanine or tryptophan. A D gene is named only where the DNA matches it firmly. The size of a clone is reported for some rows only, either as once, few or many, or as a class for expanded clones.

abundance	v_gene	d_gene	j_gene	CDR3nt	CDR3aa
NA	TRBV5-1	NA	TRBJ2-2	TGCGCCAGCAGCTTGCCCGACCATCCGGCATCAAGTTCCGGACAGCCGAACACCGGGGAGCTGTTTTTT	CASSLPDHPASSSGQPNTGELFF
NA	TRBV29-1	NA	TRBJ1-2	TGCAGCGTTGAAGATGTCGGGCACAATAACTATGGCTACACCTTC	CSVEDVGHNNYGYTF
NA	TRBV4-1	TRBD2	TRBJ2-5	TGCGCCAGCAGCCCTTTCTGGAGAACTAGCGGGGGACAAGAGACCCAGTACTTC	CASSPFWRTSGGQETQYF
once	TRBV4-1	TRBD2	TRBJ2-3	TGCGCCAGCAGCCAAGAATATGCGGGGGGCCGAGATACGCAGTATTTT	CASSQEYAGGRDTQYF
NA	TRBV13	TRBD1	TRBJ2-2	TGTGCCAGCAGCTCAGGGGGACAGGGGGGAACCGGGGAGCTGTTTTTT	CASSSGGQGGTGELFF
once	TRBV27	NA	TRBJ2-1	TGTGCCAGCAGTACGGGACTTGAGCAGTTCTTC	CASSTGLEQFF
NA	TRBV27	NA	TRBJ2-5	TGTGCCAGCAGATACACAGGCGCGGGCGAGACCCAGTACTTC	CASRYTGAGETQYF
once	TRBV6-5	TRBD2	TRBJ2-3	TGTGCCAGCAGTTCCCTAGTAGCGGGGGGACTTACGCAGTATTTT	CASSSLVAGGLTQYF
NA	TRBV12-5	NA	TRBJ2-7	TGTGCTAGTGGGCTATACTACGAGCAGTACTTC	CASGLYYEQYF
once	TRBV11-2	TRBD2	TRBJ2-5	TGTGCCAGCAGCCCGGGACTAGCGGGGGCTCAAGAGACCCAGTACTTC	CASSPGLAGAQETQYF
NA	TRBV30	NA	TRBJ2-7	TGTGCCTGGAGTGTCCAGGGTCCTACCTACGAGCAGTACTTC	CAWSVQGPTYEQYF
few	TRBV7-9	NA	TRBJ1-1	TGTGCCAGCAGCTTAGTTCAGTCGAACACTGAAGCTTTCTTT	CASSLVQSNTEAFF
NA	TRBV7-3	NA	TRBJ2-7	TGTGCCAGCAGCTTGACAGTAGCCTACGAGCAGTACTTC	CASSLTVAYEQYF
NA	TRBV9	NA	TRBJ2-7	TGTGCCAGCAGCGTGGGGTACGAGCAGTACTTC	CASSVGYEQYF
NA	TRBV7-9	NA	TRBJ2-7	TGTGCCAGCAGCTTAGGGGGAGAGGGCGAGCAGTACTTC	CASSLGGEGEQYF
once	TRBV27	TRBD2	TRBJ2-7	TGTGCCAGCAGTTTGGCTAGCGGGATTTACGAGCAGTACTTC	CASSLASGIYEQYF
NA	TRBV27	TRBD1	TRBJ1-1	TGTGCCAGCAGTCCGGGACAGGGGGTAGGTGAAGCTTTCTTT	CASSPGQGVGEAFF
NA	TRBV4-2	NA	TRBJ1-1	TGTGCCAGCAGCCAAGAAATAGGGGGAGGGACTGAAGCTTTCTTT	CASSQEIGGGTEAFF
NA	TRBV6-8	TRBD2	TRBJ2-7	TGTGCCAGCAGCCCCCTTAGCGGGGGGTTCTACGAGCAGTACTTC	CASSPLSGGFYEQYF
NA	TRBV13	NA	TRBJ1-1	TGTGCCAGCAGCTTAGGGACACCCAGAGGGCCTGAAGCTTTCTTT	CASSLGTPRGPEAFF
NA	TRBV6-1	NA	TRBJ2-7	TGTGCCAGCACGGCAGGGTTTCTCGAGCAGTACTTC	CASTAGFLEQYF
once	TRBV6-5	TRBD1	TRBJ1-6	TGTGCCAGCAGTTTTGCCGGGACAGGGCATAATTCACCCCTCCACTTT	CASSFAGTGHNSPLHF
NA	TRBV7-3	NA	TRBJ2-2	TGTGCCAGCACGGAGACCGGGGAGCTGTTTTTT	CASTETGELFF
NA	TRBV27	NA	TRBJ1-1	TGTGCCAGCAGAAAGTGGGAAAACACTGAAGCTTTCTTT	CASRKWENTEAFF
NA	TRBV14	TRBD2	TRBJ2-7	TGTGCCAGCAGCCAAGCATATAGCGGGGGGCCCATGTACGAGCAGTACTTC	CASSQAYSGGPMYEQYF
NA	TRBV9	TRBD2	TRBJ2-3	TGTGCCAGCACCTTGGGACTAGCGGGGGGAGATACGCAGTATTTT	CASTLGLAGGDTQYF
NA	TRBV11-2	NA	TRBJ2-3	TGTGCCAGCAGCTTAAACGTAGAATTCGGTACGCAGTATTTT	CASSLNVEFGTQYF
NA	TRBV29-1	NA	TRBJ1-1	TGCAGCGCCGTACAGGGAGACACTGAAGCTTTCTTT	CSAVQGDTEAFF
NA	TRBV6-4	NA	TRBJ2-3	TGTGCCAGCAGTGACTCTTCGGAGGATACGCAGTATTTT	CASSDSSEDTQYF
NA	TRBV4-3	NA	TRBJ1-3	TGCGCCAGCAGCATAGGGACCGACCCAGGAAACACCATATATTTT	CASSIGTDPGNTIYF
NA	TRBV6-5	NA	TRBJ2-7	TGTGCCAGCAGCCAGGACGGTTACGAGCAGTACTTC	CASSQDGYEQYF
NA	TRBV6-4	NA	TRBJ2-3	TGTGCCAGCCGGGCCTCGGAAGCGGATACGCAGTATTTT	CASRASEADTQYF
NA	TRBV7-6	TRBD2	TRBJ2-4	TGTGCCAGCAGCTTCCCCCGTCCTAGCGGGGGAGCCAAAAACATTCAGTACTTC	CASSFPRPSGGAKNIQYF
NA	TRBV10-1	NA	TRBJ1-1	TGCGCCAGCAGTGAGTCACGACGGGACACTGAAGCTTTCTTT	CASSESRRDTEAFF
NA	TRBV15	NA	TRBJ2-1	TGTGCCACCATGTCGGGACCCAAGCAGTTCTTC	CATMSGPKQFF
once	TRBV7-9	NA	TRBJ1-1	TGTGCCAGCAGCGGATTGGGGGCGGGAACTGAAGCTTTCTTT	CASSGLGAGTEAFF
once	TRBV30	NA	TRBJ2-7	TGTGCCTGGAGTTCCGCAGGGTTCATCTACGAGCAGTACTTC	CAWSSAGFIYEQYF
NA	TRBV5-1	NA	TRBJ1-1	TGCGCCAGCAGCGAGGGCGCGGATGTGGAAGCTTTCTTT	CASSEGADVEAFF
NA	TRBV4-2	TRBD2	TRBJ2-1	TGTGCCAGCAGCCAAGCGGCTAGCGGGGTCCTTGATGGGGGTGAGCAGTTCTTC	CASSQAASGVLDGGEQFF
NA	TRBV30	NA	TRBJ1-1	TGTGCCTTTCTTACGGATTACACTGAAGCTTTCTTT	CAFLTDYTEAFF
NA	TRBV9	NA	TRBJ2-7	TGTGCCAGCAGCGTAGCGGACTACGAGCAGTACTTC	CASSVADYEQYF
NA	TRBV27	NA	TRBJ2-3	TGTGCCAGCAGTTTAGCGGGAGATACGCAGTATTTT	CASSLAGDTQYF
NA	TRBV5-6	TRBD2	TRBJ2-5	TGTGCCAGCAGAGTTAGCGGGGGGTCCGCCGAGACCCAGTACTTC	CASRVSGGSAETQYF
once	TRBV9	TRBD1	TRBJ2-3	TGTGCCAGCAGAGGGGACAGGGGTTTTGGCACAGATACGCAGTATTTT	CASRGDRGFGTDTQYF
NA	TRBV7-9	NA	TRBJ2-7	TGTGCCAGCAGCCATAGAGGACAGAATCCCTACGAGCAGTACTTC	CASSHRGQNPYEQYF
NA	TRBV19	NA	TRBJ1-1	TGTGCCAGTGCAGACGGCGGCACTGAAGCTTTCTTT	CASADGGTEAFF
NA	TRBV29-1	NA	TRBJ2-5	TGCAGCGCGGACGGGCAAGAGACCCAGTACTTC	CSADGQETQYF
once	TRBV9	TRBD2	TRBJ2-3	TGTGCCAGCAGCGTACCTTCGGGGGGACCAGATACGCAGTATTTT	CASSVPSGGPDTQYF
NA	TRBV7-2	TRBD2	TRBJ2-7	TGTGCCAGCAGCCTAGCTAGCGGGGGCTACGAGCAGTACTTC	CASSLASGGYEQYF
NA	TRBV9	NA	TRBJ2-7	TGTGCCAGCAGCTTAGGGCAGACTCCCTACGAGCAGTACTTC	CASSLGQTPYEQYF